A single sample is the source of the 9 T cell receptor beta chains below, sequenced in a study of blood T cell repertoires in COVID-19. Repertoires were generated with immunoSEQ multiplex PCR, while TCRdb's copy carries only in-frame clones and drops some. The table shows about 300,000 clones, with around 85% occurring only once. The sequencing input was PBMCs or T cells enriched from blood (not recorded which). These TCRs come from a woman aged 50 to 60 who had recovered from COVID-19.

This chain connects TRBV28 to TRBJ2-7, with 8 bases identical to TRBD1. This CDR3 has 15 amino acids. Germline V lookup: CDR1 MDHEN, CDR2 SYDVKM. The V gene end was trimmed by 7 bases and the J gene end by 1 base; junction bases not matched to a gene: 9. CDR3 DNA sequence: TGTGCCAGCAAACTGGGGACAGGACGATCCTACGAGCAGTACTTC. Protein: CASKLGTGRSYEQYF.

The chain has TRBV7-7 and TRBJ2-3; 9 bases fit TRBD2. This CDR3 contains 14 residues. V was clipped by 6 bases and J by 3 bases; unmatched bases: 4. In germline, CDR1 is SSHAT, CDR2 FNYEAQ (reference sequence). For the CDR3, the DNA is TGTGCCAGCAGTCCGGGACTAGCTACAGATACGCAGTATTTT. This codes for CASSPGLATDTQYF.

The rearrangement uses TRBV9 and TRBJ1-6; tentatively, D is TRBD1 (6 bases). CDR1 is SGDLS, CDR2 YYNGEE, per germline. V shed 2 bases and J shed 5 bases, with 8 bases lying between them. The CDR3 length is 14 residues. CDR3 nucleotide sequence: TGTGCCAGCAGCGTCCAGGGGAATAATTCACCCCTCCACTTT. It encodes CASSVQGNNSPLHF.

Concerning this clone: The same CDR3 also results from other DNA sequences found in this sample. The V call is TRBV5-1, the J call TRBJ1-6; unclear D gene. CDR1 is SGHRS and CDR2 is YFSETQ in the germline V gene. The V gene lost 2 bases and the J gene lost 8 bases, with 11 bases spanning the gap. The length of the CDR3 is 14 residues. This chain's CDR3 is CASSLAGVDSPLHF. The CDR3 coding sequence is TGCGCCAGCAGCTTAGCCGGAGTTGATTCACCCCTCCACTTT.

This chain joins TRBV5-1 and TRBJ1-1; 7 bases line up with TRBD1. The CDR3 contains 13 residues. Per the germline V gene, CDR1 is SGHRS and CDR2 is YFSETQ. After removal of 5 bases from V and 1 base from J, the junction contained 2 bases not matched to a gene. CDR3 loop: CASRTGRNTEAFF. The CDR3 DNA is TGCGCCAGCAGGACAGGGAGGAACACTGAAGCTTTCTTT. Drawing the rest from reference TRBV5-1 and TRBJ1-1, the complete variable domain is KAGVTQTPRYLIKTRGQQVTLSCSPISGHRSVSWYQQTPGQGLQFLFEYFSETQRNKGNFPGRFSGRQFSNSRSEMNVSTLELGDSALYLCASRTGRNTEAFFGQGTRLTVV.

The J gene is TRBJ2-3, the V gene TRBV5-4, with TRBD2 as a possible D gene (6 bases). Germline CDR1 SGHNT, CDR2 YYREEE (reference sequence). The CDR3 runs to 16 residues. V was cut by 1 base and J by 0 bases, with 12 bases left in between. CDR3: CASSLMSSASTDTQYF. The CDR3 bases are TGTGCCAGCAGCTTGATGTCTAGCGCTAGCACAGATACGCAGTATTTT.

V gene TRBV30 combines with J gene TRBJ1-2, with D possibly being TRBD1 (5 bases). Trimming took off 5 bases at V and 2 bases at J, with 15 bases between the two ends. The CDR3 is 14 residues long. Germline V gives CDR1 GTSNPN, CDR2 SVGIG (reference sequence). The CDR3 sequence: CAWGAGVGNYGYTF. CDR3 coding DNA: TGTGCCTGGGGGGCCGGGGTTGGGAACTATGGCTACACCTTC. The full variable domain, with the rest looked up from reference TRBV30 and TRBJ1-2, is SQTIHQWPATLVQPVGSPLSLECTVEGTSNPNLYWYRQAAGRGLQLLFYSVGIGQISSEVPQNLSASRPQDRQFILSSKKLLLSDSGFYLCAWGAGVGNYGYTFGSGTRLTVV.

This clone was detected only a few times. The chain carries TRBV7-9 and TRBJ2-3; D not certain. V lost 4 bases and J 0 bases, leaving 14 bases between the germline ends. Per the germline V gene, CDR1 is SEHNR and CDR2 is FQNEAQ (reference sequence). The CDR3 extends over 16 amino acids. The CDR3 nucleotides are TGTGCCAGCAGCTCCCGCCGAGCCCCAAGCACAGATACGCAGTATTTT. Translated, it gives CASSSRRAPSTDTQYF.

This clone occurred once. The gene calls are TRBV9 and TRBJ2-3; TRBD2 agrees at 7 bases. The length of the CDR3 is 14 residues. The V and J ends lost 3 bases and 4 bases, in that order; junction bases with no gene match: 5. The germline CDR1 and CDR2 sequences are SGDLS and YYNGEE. The CDR3 is CASSDGRASDTQYF. CDR3 nucleotides: TGTGCCAGCAGCGATGGGAGGGCCTCAGATACGCAGTATTTT. The full variable domain, completed using reference TRBV9 and TRBJ2-3, is DSGVTQTPKHLITATGQRVTLRCSPRSGDLSVYWYQQSLDQGLQFLIQYYNGEERAKGNILERFSAQQFPDLHSELNLSSLELGDSALYFCASSDGRASDTQYFGPGTRLTVL.